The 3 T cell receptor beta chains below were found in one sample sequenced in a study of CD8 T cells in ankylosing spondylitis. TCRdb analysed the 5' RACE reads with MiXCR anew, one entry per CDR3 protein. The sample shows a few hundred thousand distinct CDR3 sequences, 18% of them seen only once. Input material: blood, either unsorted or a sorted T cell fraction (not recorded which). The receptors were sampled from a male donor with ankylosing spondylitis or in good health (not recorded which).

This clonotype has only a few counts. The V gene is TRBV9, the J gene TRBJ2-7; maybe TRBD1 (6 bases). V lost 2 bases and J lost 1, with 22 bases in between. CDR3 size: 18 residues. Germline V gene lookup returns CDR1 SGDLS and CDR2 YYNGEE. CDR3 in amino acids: CASSVGDSGHTASYEQYF. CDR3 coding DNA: TGTGCCAGCAGCGTGGGTGACTCGGGACATACGGCTTCCTACGAGCAGTACTTC. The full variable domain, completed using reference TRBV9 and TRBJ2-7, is DSGVTQTPKHLITATGQRVTLRCSPRSGDLSVYWYQQSLDQGLQFLIQYYNGEERAKGNILERFSAQQFPDLHSELNLSSLELGDSALYFCASSVGDSGHTASYEQYFGPGTRLTVT.

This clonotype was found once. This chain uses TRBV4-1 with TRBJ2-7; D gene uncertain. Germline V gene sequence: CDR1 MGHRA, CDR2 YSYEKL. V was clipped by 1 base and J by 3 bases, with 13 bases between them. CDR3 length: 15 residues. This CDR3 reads CASSQGGSTHYEQYF. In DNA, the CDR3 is TGCGCCAGCAGCCAAGGGGGTAGTACACACTACGAGCAGTACTTC.

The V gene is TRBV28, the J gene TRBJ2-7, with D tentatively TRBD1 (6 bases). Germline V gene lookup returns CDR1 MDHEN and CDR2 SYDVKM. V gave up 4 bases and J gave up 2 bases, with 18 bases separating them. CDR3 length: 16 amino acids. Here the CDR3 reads CASSSPFTGPPYEQYF. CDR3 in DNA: TGTGCCAGCAGTTCCCCCTTTACAGGGCCCCCCTACGAGCAGTACTTC.